Listed below are T cell receptor beta chains from one sample, sequenced in a study of blood T cell repertoires in COVID-19. Clones were sequenced by immunoSEQ multiplex PCR, and TCRdb holds only the in-frame ones, with some missing. The table lists a few hundred thousand clones, roughly 87% of them singletons. Sequenced material: PBMCs or T cells enriched from blood (not recorded which). All receptors come from a man aged 18 to 35 who had recovered from COVID-19. Both conserved end residues are part of each CDR3. The D gene is left open where the match is weak. For some rows the clone size is stated as once, few or many, or as a class when expanded; others skip it.

D	V	size	J	CDR3	DNA
TRBD2	TRBV5-4	.	TRBJ2-7	CASSKTTSGYEQYF	TGTGCCAGCAGCAAGACGACTAGCGGCTACGAGCAGTACTTC
.	TRBV7-9	.	TRBJ1-1	CATQGMAEAFF	TGTGCCACCCAGGGGATGGCTGAAGCTTTCTTT
.	TRBV5-6	.	TRBJ2-7	CASSLGAGISYEQYF	TGTGCCAGCAGCTTGGGGGCGGGGATCTCCTACGAGCAGTACTTC
TRBD1	TRBV28	.	TRBJ1-2	CASRLRQGGGYTF	TGTGCCAGCAGACTCCGACAGGGGGGTGGCTACACCTTC
.	TRBV4-1	.	TRBJ1-1	CASRPTAGPEAFF	TGCGCCAGCAGGCCAACGGCAGGGCCTGAAGCTTTCTTT
.	TRBV7-9	.	TRBJ1-4	CASSRSRATNEKLFF	TGTGCCAGCAGCAGAAGCAGGGCAACTAATGAAAAACTGTTTTTT
.	TRBV9	.	TRBJ1-5	CASSAGLERNQPQHF	TGTGCCAGCAGCGCTGGACTCGAGCGCAATCAGCCCCAGCATTTT
.	TRBV9	once	TRBJ2-5	CASSVGREATQYF	TGTGCCAGCAGCGTAGGTCGAGAGGCGACCCAGTACTTC
.	TRBV10-3	.	TRBJ2-3	CAIKKNRGTDTQYF	TGTGCCATCAAGAAGAACAGAGGCACAGATACGCAGTATTTT
.	TRBV3-1/TRBV3-2	few	TRBJ1-1	CASSQVAGVKTEAFF	TGTGCCAGCAGCCAAGTGGCAGGGGTTAAGACTGAAGCTTTCTTT
.	TRBV27	.	TRBJ1-6	CASSEYRARNSPLHF	TGTGCCAGCAGTGAATACAGGGCCCGCAATTCACCCCTCCACTTT
TRBD2	TRBV27	.	TRBJ2-3	CASSLASGKSTDTQYF	TGTGCCAGCAGTCTCGCTAGCGGGAAGAGCACAGATACGCAGTATTTT
.	TRBV12-3/TRBV12-4	.	TRBJ1-2	CASTRRGSGYTF	TGTGCCAGCACCCGCCGGGGGAGCGGCTACACCTTC
TRBD1	TRBV14	.	TRBJ1-4	CASSSGQLGEKLFF	TGTGCCAGCAGCTCGGGACAGTTAGGTGAAAAACTGTTTTTT
.	TRBV19	.	TRBJ1-3	CASTGGYSGNTIYF	TGTGCCAGTACGGGAGGGTACTCTGGAAACACCATATATTTT
.	TRBV2	.	TRBJ1-5	CASSEARGSQPQHF	TGTGCCAGCAGTGAAGCGCGCGGAAGTCAGCCCCAGCATTTT
TRBD1	TRBV7-9	.	TRBJ1-1	CASSYPTGVVEAFF	TGTGCCAGCAGCTACCCGACAGGGGTGGTTGAAGCTTTCTTT
.	TRBV5-1	.	TRBJ1-2	CASSLAGGANYGYTF	TGCGCCAGCAGCTTGGCGGGGGGAGCTAACTATGGCTACACCTTC
.	TRBV11-2	.	TRBJ1-4	CASSLGFGSDEKLFF	TGTGCCAGCAGCTTAGGGTTCGGTTCGGATGAAAAACTGTTTTTT
TRBD1	TRBV25-1	.	TRBJ1-6	CASARGDSPLHF	TGTGCCAGCGCCAGGGGGGACTCACCCCTCCACTTT
.	TRBV30	.	TRBJ1-1	CAWSVRVLEAFF	TGTGCCTGGAGTGTACGCGTTCTCGAAGCTTTCTTT
TRBD2	TRBV2	.	TRBJ2-2	CASSTGTSGLNTGELFF	TGTGCCAGCAGTACCGGGACTAGCGGGCTGAACACCGGGGAGCTGTTTTTT
TRBD2	TRBV7-2	.	TRBJ2-3	CASSGLAGAPQSTDTQYF	TGTGCCAGCAGTGGCCTAGCGGGGGCCCCTCAGAGCACAGATACGCAGTATTTT
.	TRBV28	.	TRBJ2-1	CASSSGADPYNEQFF	TGTGCCAGCTCTTCCGGAGCTGACCCCTACAATGAGCAGTTCTTC
.	TRBV2	.	TRBJ2-1	CASLVQGGSYNEQFF	TGTGCCAGCTTAGTTCAGGGGGGCTCCTACAATGAGCAGTTCTTC
.	TRBV15	.	TRBJ1-3	CATSRDSQNTIYF	TGTGCCACCAGCAGAGATTCCCAAAACACCATATATTTT
.	TRBV11-2	.	TRBJ1-1	CASSFQIMNTEAFF	TGTGCCAGCAGCTTCCAGATAATGAACACTGAAGCTTTCTTT
TRBD2	TRBV7-3	.	TRBJ2-3	CASSLNMVAGLNTQYF	TGTGCCAGCAGCCTTAACATGGTAGCGGGACTCAATACGCAGTATTTT
TRBD2	TRBV4-2	.	TRBJ2-1	CASSQEGTSGSNEQFF	TGTGCCAGCAGCCAAGAAGGGACTAGCGGATCCAATGAGCAGTTCTTC
TRBD2	TRBV6-2/TRBV6-3	.	TRBJ2-3	CASSYRGTTSSTQYF	TGTGCCAGCAGTTACCGTGGGACTACCTCGAGTACGCAGTATTTT
TRBD1	TRBV7-2	.	TRBJ1-3	CASSPIGWDSARNTIYF	TGTGCCAGCAGCCCTATTGGGTGGGACAGTGCTCGAAACACCATATATTTT
.	TRBV7-9	once	TRBJ2-7	CASSSSFDEQYF	TGTGCCAGCAGCTCGAGTTTCGACGAGCAGTACTTC
.	TRBV12-5	.	TRBJ2-1	CASGPQYNEQFF	TGTGCTAGTGGTCCCCAATACAATGAGCAGTTCTTC
.	TRBV18	.	TRBJ1-1	CASTGTWDTEAFF	TGTGCCAGCACAGGGACATGGGACACTGAAGCTTTCTTT
.	TRBV18	.	TRBJ1-1	CASSPLAANTEAFF	TGTGCCAGCTCACCACTCGCGGCGAACACTGAAGCTTTCTTT
TRBD2	TRBV5-4	.	TRBJ2-5	CASSGTSGRLQETQYF	TGTGCCAGCAGCGGGACTAGCGGGCGACTCCAAGAGACCCAGTACTTC
TRBD2	TRBV19	.	TRBJ2-1	CASSIVTSGGPLYNEQFF	TGTGCCAGTAGTATCGTGACTAGCGGGGGCCCTTTATACAATGAGCAGTTCTTC
.	TRBV3-1/TRBV3-2	.	TRBJ2-5	CASSPGGQTQYF	TGTGCCAGCAGCCCGGGTGGCCAGACCCAGTACTTC